Listed below are T cell receptor beta chains from one sample, sequenced in a study of cytomegalovirus exposure and HLA in healthy donors. Sequenced by immunoSEQ multiplex PCR; TCRdb stores in-frame clones only, minus some. The data show about 87,000 clones, with about 7.6% seen just once and 2% to 2.5% held by the top ten. Sequenced input: PBMCs. Receptors originate from a man between 50 and 59 years old in good health and CMV-seronegative. Each CDR3 is given without its conserved first and last residue. Fields, in order: V gene, J gene, clone size, CDR3 protein. Clone size is stated in some rows and not others, as once, few, many or a class when expanded.

V: TRBV15
J: TRBJ1-5
size: NA
CDR3: ATSRGQTNQPQH

V: TRBV4-2
J: TRBJ2-5
size: NA
CDR3: ASSQGASGAYQETQY

V: TRBV6-5
J: TRBJ2-7
size: few
CDR3: ASSYSTVSYEQY

V: TRBV11-1
J: TRBJ1-2
size: NA
CDR3: ASSTWTGDGYT

V: TRBV2
J: TRBJ2-7
size: NA
CDR3: ASRYRGLMASEQY

V: TRBV9
J: TRBJ2-4
size: NA
CDR3: ASSGGLAGSLAKNIQY

V: TRBV2
J: TRBJ2-7
size: NA
CDR3: ASGYGRGREQY

V: TRBV6-5
J: TRBJ2-5
size: few
CDR3: ASSYSAESLQY

V: TRBV30
J: TRBJ2-1
size: few
CDR3: AWSTSALSATYNEQF

V: TRBV28
J: TRBJ1-2
size: NA
CDR3: ASSLWQGSNYGYT

V: TRBV11-2
J: TRBJ2-1
size: NA
CDR3: ASSFPSDRFSYNEQF

V: TRBV28
J: TRBJ2-7
size: NA
CDR3: ASRESSTYEQY

V: TRBV30
J: TRBJ1-5
size: once
CDR3: AWSGRGNQPQN

V: TRBV5-1
J: TRBJ2-3
size: few
CDR3: ASSLGTSGGNTQY

V: TRBV28
J: TRBJ2-1
size: NA
CDR3: ASRLGTAASYNEQF

V: TRBV6-1
J: TRBJ1-5
size: NA
CDR3: ASSPWENQPQH

V: TRBV5-1
J: TRBJ2-7
size: few
CDR3: ASSSTGPSYEQY

V: TRBV5-8
J: TRBJ1-1
size: few
CDR3: ASSFLPRTGGYGTEAF

V: TRBV28
J: TRBJ2-6
size: few
CDR3: AIGGGANVLT

V: TRBV9
J: TRBJ2-1
size: NA
CDR3: ASSVAAGATNEQF

V: TRBV19
J: TRBJ2-7
size: NA
CDR3: ASSIQGRSYEQY

V: TRBV28
J: TRBJ2-3
size: NA
CDR3: ASSSTGHPI

V: TRBV2
J: TRBJ2-7
size: few
CDR3: ASSVIELAGGGTYEQY

V: TRBV19
J: TRBJ1-1
size: few
CDR3: ASSIWQDQEAF

V: TRBV27
J: TRBJ2-1
size: NA
CDR3: ASSPTSGSSYNEQF

V: TRBV29-1
J: NA
size: once
CDR3: SVATGVPYEQY

V: TRBV6-5
J: TRBJ1-1
size: NA
CDR3: ASSYTGPNTEAF

V: TRBV11-3
J: TRBJ1-1
size: NA
CDR3: ASSRRVNTEAF

V: TRBV5-1
J: TRBJ2-7
size: few
CDR3: ASSTGQGAFSYEQY

V: TRBV6-1
J: TRBJ1-5
size: NA
CDR3: ASSGTWGDSNQPQH

V: TRBV5-6
J: TRBJ2-7
size: few
CDR3: ASSLGWGDEQY

V: TRBV7-2
J: TRBJ2-5
size: few
CDR3: ASSPGEWETQY

V: TRBV5-1
J: TRBJ1-1
size: NA
CDR3: ASSLLHRQNTEAF

V: TRBV6-6
J: TRBJ1-1
size: NA
CDR3: ASTRQGEAF

V: TRBV27
J: TRBJ2-7
size: NA
CDR3: ASSLGQGAYEQY

V: TRBV6-5
J: TRBJ1-1
size: few
CDR3: ASSYKNTEAF

V: TRBV29-1
J: TRBJ1-2
size: few
CDR3: SVEDPGTGAGYT

V: TRBV27
J: TRBJ1-6
size: NA
CDR3: ASSSSGTGNSPLH

V: TRBV7-9
J: TRBJ2-7
size: NA
CDR3: ASSPGGGPGEQY

V: TRBV5-4
J: TRBJ2-1
size: NA
CDR3: ASRTSQNNEQF

V: TRBV28
J: TRBJ2-3
size: NA
CDR3: ASSPRWASGGWSDTQY